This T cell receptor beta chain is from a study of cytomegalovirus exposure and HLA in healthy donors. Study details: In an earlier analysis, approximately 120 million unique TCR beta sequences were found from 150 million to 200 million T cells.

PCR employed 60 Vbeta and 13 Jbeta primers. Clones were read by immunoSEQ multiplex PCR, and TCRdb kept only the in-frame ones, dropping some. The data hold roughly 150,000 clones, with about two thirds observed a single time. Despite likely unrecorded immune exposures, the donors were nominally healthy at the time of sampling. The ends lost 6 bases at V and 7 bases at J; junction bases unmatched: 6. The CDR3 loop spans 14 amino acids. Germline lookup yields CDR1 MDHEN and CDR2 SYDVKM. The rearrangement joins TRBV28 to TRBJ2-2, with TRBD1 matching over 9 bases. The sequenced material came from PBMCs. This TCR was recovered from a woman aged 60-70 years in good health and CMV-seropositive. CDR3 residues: CASRDTGGHGELFF. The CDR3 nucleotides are TGTGCCAGCAGGGATACAGGGGGCCACGGGGAGCTGTTTTTT.